This entry is about one TCR beta chain. Treatment meaning: about 20 received Ad26.COV2.S at low or high dose, single or two shots; about 5 received placebo; per-sample allocation not given. Collection of the samples took place on day 63 after the first injection of vaccine or placebo. This entry belongs to a study of Ad26.COV2.S vaccination and SARS-CoV-2 variants. Study overall: Ad26.COV2.S, an intramuscular injection, was given once or twice 56 days apart.

Germline lookup yields CDR1 KGHSH and CDR2 LQKENI. The CDR3 loop spans 13 amino acids. V lost 6 bases to trimming and J lost 7 bases, with 13 bases between them. Repertoires were generated with immunoSEQ multiplex PCR, while TCRdb's copy carries only in-frame clones and drops some. This sample yields roughly 320,000 clones, of which around 84% are seen a single time; around 2% belongs to the top ten. The starting material was peripheral blood, obtained in a trial of Ad26.COV2.S vaccine versus placebo. The source of this sequence is a person aged 18 to 65 who received the Ad26.COV2.S COVID-19 vaccine or a placebo. The chain combines TRBV18 with TRBJ1-5; D not certain. The CDR3: CASSQRFYQPQHF. Here the CDR3 DNA reads TGTGCCAGCTCTCAGAGGTTCTACCAGCCCCAGCATTTT. Combining the CDR3 with reference TRBV18 and TRBJ1-5 gives the whole variable domain NAGVMQNPRHLVRRRGQEARLRCSPMKGHSHVYWYRQLPEEGLKFMVYLQKENIIDESGMPKERFSAEFPKEGPSILRIQQVVRGDSAAYFCASSQRFYQPQHFGDGTRLSIL.